This record covers a single TCR beta chain. The CDR3 sequence is 18 residues long. V shed 2 bases and J 2 bases; nucleotides not matched to a gene: 13. In germline, CDR1 is SGHVS, CDR2 FNYEAQ. A Seattle source enrolled patients during active infection and followed them longitudinally. Original analysis: Cell counts per sample came from amplifying reference gene primers. Measured with immunoSEQ multiplex PCR; TCRdb has only the in-frame clones, and not every one. V and J calls and clone size are those listed in that table; D and trimming were worked out from the DNA. The sample has about 350,000 clones; approximately 86% are singletons. The entry originates in a study of blood T cell repertoires in COVID-19. The wider study: Italy, Spain and the United States were the sources of the convalescent and acute COVID-19 samples.

This sequence joins TRBV7-6 and TRBJ2-5; 8 bases line up with TRBD1. The receptor was isolated from a woman aged 60-70 years with COVID-19, enrolled during active disease. Sample: peripheral blood. CDR3 nucleotide sequence: TGTGCCAGCAGCTTATCTGTAGGGGGACAGGCGATACAAGAGACCCAGTACTTC. This codes for CASSLSVGGQAIQETQYF. The full variable domain, its missing parts supplied by reference TRBV7-6 and TRBJ2-5, is GAGVSQSPRYKVTKRGQDVALRCDPISGHVSLYWYRQALGQGPEFLTYFNYEAQQDKSGLPNDRFSAERPEGSISTLTIQRTEQRDSAMYRCASSLSVGGQAIQETQYFGPGTRLLVL.